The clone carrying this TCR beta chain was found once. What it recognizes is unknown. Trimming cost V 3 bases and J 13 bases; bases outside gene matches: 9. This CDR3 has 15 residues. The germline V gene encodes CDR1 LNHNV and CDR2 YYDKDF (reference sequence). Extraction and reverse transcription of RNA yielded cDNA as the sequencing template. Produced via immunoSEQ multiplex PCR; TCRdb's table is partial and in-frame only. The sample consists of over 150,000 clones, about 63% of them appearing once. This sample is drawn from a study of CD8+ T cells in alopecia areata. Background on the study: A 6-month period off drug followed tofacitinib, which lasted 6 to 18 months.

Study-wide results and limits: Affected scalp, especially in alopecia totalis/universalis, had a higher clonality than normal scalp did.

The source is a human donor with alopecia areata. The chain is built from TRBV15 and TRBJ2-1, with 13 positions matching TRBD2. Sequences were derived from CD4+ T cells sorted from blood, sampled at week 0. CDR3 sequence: CATSSELAGGRPQFF. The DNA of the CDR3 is TGTGCCACCAGCAGCGAACTAGCGGGGGGGCGTCCCCAGTTCTTC.